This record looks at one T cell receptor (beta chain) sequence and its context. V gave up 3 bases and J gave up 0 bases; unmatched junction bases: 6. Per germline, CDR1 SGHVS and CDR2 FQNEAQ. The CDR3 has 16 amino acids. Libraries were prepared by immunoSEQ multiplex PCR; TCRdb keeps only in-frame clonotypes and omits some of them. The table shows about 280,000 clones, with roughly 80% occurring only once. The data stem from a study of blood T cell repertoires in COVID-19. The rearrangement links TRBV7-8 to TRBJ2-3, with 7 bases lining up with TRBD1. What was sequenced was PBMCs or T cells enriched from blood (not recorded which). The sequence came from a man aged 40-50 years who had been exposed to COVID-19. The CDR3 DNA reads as TGTGCCAGCAGCTTTCTCGACAGGGCTAGCACAGATACGCAGTATTTT. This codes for CASSFLDRASTDTQYF.